This section outlines one TCR beta chain sequence together with its context. No antigen is known for it. TCR beta CDR3 regions were amplified from RNA. HTBI primers were employed in a first-round RT-PCR of the TCR CDR3. MiXCR, run by TCRdb on the multiplex PCR reads, gives a single entry per CDR3 protein. Here the sample spans fewer than 500,000 distinct CDR3 sequences, 14% being singletons. Diagnosis rested on symptoms, serum thyroxine and TRAb, thyroid ultrasound, and orbital computed tomography. These data come from a study of T cells in Graves' hyperthyroidism and ophthalmopathy. Study results and caveats: Blood shared most expanded thyroid clonotypes above 0.001.

The sequence was collected from a woman aged 25 to 39 with Graves' ophthalmopathy. Sequenced input: blood.

This CDR3 is CASSFGGRKETQYF. The DNA of the CDR3 is TGTGCCAGCAGTTTCGGGGGAAGAAAAGAGACCCAGTACTTC. The chain carries TRBV27 and TRBJ2-5; D is perhaps TRBD2 (6 bases). The CDR3 has 14 amino acids. Germline V gene lookup returns CDR1 MNHEY and CDR2 SMNVEV (reference sequence). V gave up 3 bases and J gave up 3 bases, with 11 bases separating them.